The clone carrying this T cell receptor beta chain appeared once. What it binds is unknown. Splitting of CD4+ cells produced CD45RA+ naive and CD45RA-negative memory subsets. The data are from a study of shared clonotypes between healthy human individuals. Germline CDR1 is MNHNS and CDR2 is SASEGT. The CDR3 consists of 14 residues. Trimming pared 5 bases from V and 5 bases from J, leaving 16 bases between. The study, taken as a whole, reports: Clonotype sharing among donors likely depends on sequencing depth. Donors were few, which limited the genetic and exposure-history diversity represented.

Assay used: immunoSEQ multiplex PCR; TCRdb lists only in-frame clones, some missing. This sample has about 980,000 clones, with about 80% found just once. The rearrangement links TRBV6-1 to TRBJ2-7; D might be TRBD1 or TRBD2, each matching 5 bases. What was sequenced was memory CD4+ T cells sorted from blood. Subset here: CD45RA-negative fraction. The TCR comes from a man younger than 35 in good health. CDR3 sequence (DNA): TGTGCCAGCAGTTCGGGGCACAACCGGGACGAGCAGTACTTC. Translating it yields CASSSGHNRDEQYF.